Shown below are 28 T cell receptor beta chains from a single sample sequenced in a study of early T cells in non-severe SARS-CoV-2 infection. TCRdb independently ran MiXCR on the 5' RACE reads; one entry per CDR3 protein. The sample lists approximately 26,000 distinct CDR3 sequences, 4.4% occurring once. Material for sequencing was whole blood. The origin of the receptors is an adult who was a healthcare worker with PCR-confirmed SARS-CoV-2 infection or an uninfected control (not recorded which).

Concerning this clonotype: The junction departs from germline at one end; a sequencing error may be responsible. V gene TRBV11-3 combines with J gene TRBJ2-5, with 13 bases lining up with TRBD2. Germline V gene sequence: CDR1 SGHNT, CDR2 YENEEA. The CDR3 consists of 15 residues. CDR3 amino acids: CANSAGTSGEETQYF. The CDR3 DNA follows: TGTGCCAACAGCGCCGGGACTAGCGGGGAAGAGACCCAGTACTTC. Full variable domain (missing parts from reference TRBV11-3 and TRBJ2-5): EAGVVQSPRYKIIEKKQPVAFWCNPISGHNTLYWYLQNLGQGPELLIRYENEEAVDDSQLPKDRFSAERLKGVDSTLKIQPAELGDSAVYLCANSAGTSGEETQYFGPGTRLLVL.

In this sample, this clonotype turned up a few times. V usage is TRBV6-2 or TRBV6-3 and J usage is TRBJ1-1; D not certain. The CDR3 totals 12 residues. The V gene's germline CDR1 is MNHEY and CDR2 SVGEGT. V was shortened by 6 bases and J by 4 bases, with 9 bases between the two germline ends. CDR3 loop: CASSRQRTEAFF. The CDR3 nucleotides read TGTGCCAGCAGCCGACAACGCACTGAAGCTTTCTTT.

This clonotype was counted between two and nine times. The J gene is TRBJ2-6, the V gene TRBV12-3 or TRBV12-4; D ambiguous. The CDR3 extends over 13 amino acids. The V end was cut by 7 bases, the J end by 4 bases, with 8 bases between. The CDR3 spells CASTSQGANVLTF. The CDR3 DNA follows: TGTGCCAGCACCAGCCAGGGGGCCAACGTCCTGACTTTC.

This clonotype was seen more than once but under ten times. The chain links TRBV5-1 to TRBJ2-1, with TRBD2 matching 8 bases. J was trimmed by 6 bases and V by 5 bases; bases with no gene match: 7. This CDR3 comprises 14 residues. CDR1 SGHRS and CDR2 YFSETQ come from the germline V gene. CDR3 residues: CASSSGKTTNEQFF. The CDR3, as DNA: TGCGCCAGCAGTAGCGGGAAGACGACCAATGAGCAGTTCTTC.

This clonotype occurred a few times. The V call is TRBV12-3 or TRBV12-4, the J call TRBJ2-1; D perhaps matches TRBD2 (6 bases). The V and J ends lost 5 bases and 10 bases respectively, with 15 bases between them. The CDR3 consists of 13 residues. In nucleotides, the CDR3 is TGTGCCAGCAGTAGGGACTCCCGTGGGGAGCAGTTCTTC. Its translation: CASSRDSRGEQFF.

This clonotype was observed many times. CDR3 sequence reads: CASSMTSRRGTTNEKLFF. The CDR3 DNA reads as TGTGCCAGTAGTATGACTTCGCGCAGGGGGACAACTAATGAAAAACTGTTTTTT. The chain couples TRBV19 to TRBJ1-4; 7 bases match TRBD1. Looked up from germline, CDR1 is LNHDA and CDR2 is SQIVND (reference sequence). This CDR3 has 18 residues. V dropped 3 bases and J dropped 0; count of bases not matched to a gene: 10.

This clonotype was seen repeatedly, ten times or more. This chain joins TRBV9 and TRBJ1-3, with no clear D. This CDR3 is 15 amino acids long. Trimming cost V 0 bases and J 0 bases, with 7 bases left between them. Germline CDR1 is SGDLS and CDR2 is YYNGEE. This chain's CDR3 is CASSVAASSGNTIYF. CDR3 coding DNA: TGTGCCAGCAGCGTAGCGGCCAGCTCTGGAAACACCATATATTTT. Together with reference TRBV9 and TRBJ1-3, the CDR3 gives the full variable domain: DSGVTQTPKHLITATGQRVTLRCSPRSGDLSVYWYQQSLDQGLQFLIQYYNGEERAKGNILERFSAQQFPDLHSELNLSSLELGDSALYFCASSVAASSGNTIYFGEGSWLTVV.

The sample holds many counts of this clonotype. This rearrangement joins TRBV20-1 to TRBJ2-7; D unresolved. Looked up from germline, CDR1 is DFQATT and CDR2 is SNEGSKA (reference sequence). The CDR3 runs to 13 residues. Trimming cost V 0 bases and J 4 bases, with 10 bases left between them. Here the CDR3 DNA reads TGCAGTGCTAGAGAGCCTGGGCTTTACGAGCAGTACTTC. Its translation is CSAREPGLYEQYF.

In its sample, this clonotype was seen many times. The chain joins TRBV20-1 to TRBJ2-3; D not certain. Germline CDR1 is DFQATT and CDR2 is SNEGSKA (reference sequence). CDR3 length: 13 amino acids. V lost 4 bases, J lost 0 bases, and 8 bases lay in between. CDR3 sequence (DNA): TGCAGTGCTATCCTCACTAGCACAGATACGCAGTATTTT. It encodes CSAILTSTDTQYF.

This clonotype was recorded at least ten times. This chain uses TRBV4-3 with TRBJ2-7; D gene uncertain. V lost 0 bases and J lost 0, with 3 bases in between. Germline V gives CDR1 LGHNA, CDR2 YSLEER. This CDR3 comprises 13 residues. The CDR3 here is CASSQETSYEQYF. CDR3 in DNA: TGCGCCAGCAGCCAAGAAACCTCCTACGAGCAGTACTTC.

The sample holds many counts of this clonotype. The chain couples TRBV7-2 to TRBJ2-2; 7 bases are shared with TRBD2. The CDR3 is 15 amino acids. Germline V gene lookup returns CDR1 SGHTA and CDR2 FQGNSA. Germline trimming cut 4 bases from V and 7 bases from J; bases unmatched to any gene: 9. CDR3 loop: CASSSELRGGGELFF. The CDR3 bases are TGTGCCAGCAGCTCTGAACTCCGCGGGGGCGGGGAGCTGTTTTTT.

The table lists this clonotype with many counts. The J gene is TRBJ2-7, the V gene TRBV20-1; 10 nucleotides align to TRBD2. The CDR3 has 11 residues. CDR1 and CDR2 from the germline V gene are DFQATT and SNEGSKA (reference sequence). CDR3 sequence: CRAGGPGEQYF. CDR3 nucleotides: TGCAGAGCGGGAGGGCCAGGAGAGCAGTACTTC.

By share of the sample, this clonotype is large. The chain uses TRBV5-6 and TRBJ2-1; no clear D. The germline V gene encodes CDR1 SGHDT and CDR2 YYEEEE. This CDR3 region has 16 residues. V lost 4 bases, J lost 3 bases, and 17 bases lay in between. The CDR3 coding sequence is TGTGCCAGCAGCATACCTTATGACCTTCTCTACAATGAGCAGTTCTTC. This translates into CASSIPYDLLYNEQFF.

This clonotype was counted ten times or more. This chain uses TRBV20-1 with TRBJ2-1; 9 bases fit TRBD2. CDR1 is DFQATT, CDR2 SNEGSKA, per germline (reference sequence). V shed 2 bases and J 4 bases; nucleotides not matched to a gene: 6. This CDR3 is 15 amino acids long. CDR3 amino acids: CSARSPSGIYNEQFF. CDR3 DNA: TGCAGTGCTAGATCCCCTAGCGGGATTTACAATGAGCAGTTCTTC.

In its sample, this clonotype was seen many times. The chain couples TRBV10-3 to TRBJ2-1, with 7 bases fitting TRBD2. Germline-derived CDR1 and CDR2 are ENHRY and SYGVKD. V lost 0 bases to trimming and J lost 3 bases; unmatched junction nucleotides: 8. The CDR3 consists of 17 residues. CDR3 DNA: TGTGCCATCAGTGAGTCCTCTCCGGGACTACTCTACAATGAGCAGTTCTTC. Translation: CAISESSPGLLYNEQFF.

There are many counts of this clonotype. The chain couples TRBV7-9 to TRBJ1-1; 7 bases align to TRBD1. CDR3 length: 13 amino acids. J lost 6 bases, V lost 5 bases, and 6 bases had no gene match. CDR1 is SEHNR and CDR2 is FQNEAQ in the germline V gene (reference sequence). The CDR3 sequence: CASSVRQGPEAFF. The DNA for the CDR3 is TGTGCCAGCAGCGTGCGACAGGGACCTGAAGCTTTCTTT.

This clonotype has ten or more counts. The J gene is TRBJ1-1, the V gene TRBV28, with D possibly being TRBD1 (5 bases). The V end lost 5 bases, the J end lost 8 bases, and 9 bases lay between the germline ends. The CDR3 has 11 residues. The germline V gene has CDR1 MDHEN and CDR2 SYDVKM. The CDR3 protein is CASSNRQEAFF. In nucleotides, the CDR3 is TGTGCCAGCAGTAACCGACAGGAAGCTTTCTTT.

This clonotype came up many times. The J gene is TRBJ1-2, the V gene TRBV12-3 or TRBV12-4, with D perhaps matching TRBD1 (5 bases). Trimming took off 0 bases at V and 6 bases at J, with 23 bases between the two ends. This CDR3 comprises 18 residues. CDR3 sequence reads: CASSLARFSRRETHGYTF. CDR3 coding DNA: TGTGCCAGCAGTTTAGCGCGGTTTTCTCGCAGGGAAACCCATGGCTACACCTTC.

This clonotype was counted ten times or more. The CDR3 is CASTLIRDIDNEQFF. The CDR3 bases are TGTGCCAGCACACTGATAAGGGATATTGACAATGAGCAGTTCTTC. The chain uses TRBV11-3 and TRBJ2-1, with D unclear. The CDR3 is 15 residues long. The germline CDR1 and CDR2 sequences are SGHNT and YENEEA. Trimming took 7 bases from V and 5 from J, leaving 18 bases between them.

This clonotype has a count of ten or more. The chain recombines TRBV11-2 with TRBJ2-5; 9 bases are shared with TRBD1. V gave up 5 bases and J gave up 2 bases; unmatched junction bases: 6. Germline V gene data show CDR1 as SGHAT and CDR2 as FQNNGV. The CDR3 extends over 15 amino acids. CDR3 in amino acids: CASSGTGTGQETQYF. DNA for the CDR3: TGTGCCAGCAGCGGCACCGGGACAGGGCAAGAGACCCAGTACTTC. Full variable domain (rest looked up from reference TRBV11-2 and TRBJ2-5): EAGVAQSPRYKIIEKRQSVAFWCNPISGHATLYWYQQILGQGPKLLIQFQNNGVVDDSQLPKDRFSAERLKGVDSTLKIQPAKLEDSAVYLCASSGTGTGQETQYFGPGTRLLVL.

This clonotype was counted many times. The chain is built from TRBV18 and TRBJ2-1, with 10 bases fitting TRBD2. Germline loops: CDR1 KGHSH, CDR2 LQKENI. The V and J ends lost 4 bases and 8 bases, in that order; junction bases with no gene match: 11. This CDR3 contains 16 residues. The CDR3 sequence is CASSLPRAGGPYEQFF. The CDR3 DNA follows: TGTGCCAGCTCACTTCCAAGAGCGGGAGGGCCGTATGAGCAGTTCTTC.

Of note for this clonotype: A much larger clone lies one base from this, so it may be a read error. V gene TRBV7-3 combines with J gene TRBJ2-3; no reliable D call. This CDR3 has 15 amino acids. From germline, CDR1 is SGHTA and CDR2 FQGTGA. The CDR3 reads CASSLSYASTDMQYF. As DNA, the CDR3 is TGTGCCAGCAGCCTAAGTTACGCCAGCACAGATATGCAGTATTTT.

This clonotype showed up many times. This chain links TRBV27 with TRBJ2-7; TRBD2 might be the D (6 bases). The germline V gene has CDR1 MNHEY and CDR2 SMNVEV (reference sequence). There are 13 residues in the CDR3. Deletions cut 8 bases from V and 3 bases from J, with 14 bases between. The CDR3 sequence: CASGEVGGYEQYV. The CDR3, as DNA: TGTGCCAGCGGGGAAGTGGGAGGCTACGAGCAGTACGTC.

This clonotype showed up many times. The chain couples TRBV20-1 to TRBJ1-1; TRBD1 matches 9 bases. The CDR3 loop spans 12 amino acids. Germline assignment: CDR1 DFQATT and CDR2 SNEGSKA (reference sequence). J gave up 3 bases and V 8 bases, and 4 bases lay outside the gene matches. CDR3 nucleotide sequence: TGCAGTAACCGGGACAGGGACACTGAAGCTTTCTTT. Translated: CSNRDRDTEAFF.

This clonotype showed up many times. The chain recombines TRBV11-2 with TRBJ2-1, with D possibly TRBD2 on 6 matching bases. The CDR3 has 15 residues. Germline CDR1 is SGHAT and CDR2 is FQNNGV. The V end was cut by 3 bases, the J end by 6 bases, with 15 bases between. CDR3 in DNA: TGTGCCAGCAGCTTGGCGGGGAGATTCGGCAATGAGCAGTTCTTC. Its translation: CASSLAGRFGNEQFF.

This clonotype was counted at least ten times. CDR3 bases: TGCGCCAGCAGCTTGAGGCATGCTGCAACTAATGAAAAACTGTTTTTT. Translating it yields CASSLRHAATNEKLFF. The chain is built from TRBV5-1 and TRBJ1-4; D gene unclear. In germline, CDR1 is SGHRS, CDR2 YFSETQ. The CDR3 length is 16 residues. Trimming left V 1 base short and J 0 bases short, with 10 bases between.

The sample holds many counts of this clonotype. The CDR3 spells CSARGYVETQYF. The DNA for the CDR3 is TGCAGTGCTAGAGGGTACGTCGAGACCCAGTACTTC. V is TRBV20-1 and J is TRBJ2-5, with D uncertain. The CDR3 contains 12 residues. CDR1 is DFQATT and CDR2 is SNEGSKA in the germline V gene (reference sequence). V was shortened by 1 base and J by 5 bases, with 8 bases between the two germline ends.

This clonotype was observed many times. The V call is TRBV27, the J call TRBJ2-2, with D perhaps TRBD2 (7 bases). Deletions cut 6 bases from V and 4 bases from J, with 18 bases between. This CDR3 comprises 16 residues. Germline loops: CDR1 MNHEY, CDR2 SMNVEV (reference sequence). This chain's CDR3 is CASRRGGRGGTGELFF. The DNA of the CDR3 is TGTGCCAGCAGGAGGGGGGGCAGGGGTGGCACCGGGGAGCTGTTTTTT.